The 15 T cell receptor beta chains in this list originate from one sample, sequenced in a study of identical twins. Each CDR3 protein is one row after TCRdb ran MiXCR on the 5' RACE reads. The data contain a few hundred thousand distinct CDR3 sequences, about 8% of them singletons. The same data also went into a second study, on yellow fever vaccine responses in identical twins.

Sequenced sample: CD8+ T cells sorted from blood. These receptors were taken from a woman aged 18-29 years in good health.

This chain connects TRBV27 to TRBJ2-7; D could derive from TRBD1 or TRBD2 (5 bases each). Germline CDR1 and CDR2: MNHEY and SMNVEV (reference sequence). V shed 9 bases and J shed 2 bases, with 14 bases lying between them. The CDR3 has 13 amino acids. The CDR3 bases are TGTGCCAGTCGGGACCGGGAAACCTACGAGCAGTACTTC. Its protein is CASRDRETYEQYF.

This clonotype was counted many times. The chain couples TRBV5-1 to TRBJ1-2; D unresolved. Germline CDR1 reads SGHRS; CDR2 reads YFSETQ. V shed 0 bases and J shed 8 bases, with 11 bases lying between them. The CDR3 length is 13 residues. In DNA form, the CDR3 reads TGCGCCAGCAGCTTGGCCCCGGTAAGGGGCTACACCTTC. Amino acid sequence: CASSLAPVRGYTF.

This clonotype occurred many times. CDR3 DNA sequence: TGTGCCAGCAGCTCAAAGGCGGGAGCGCAAGAGACCCAGTACTTC. Amino acids: CASSSKAGAQETQYF. The chain recombines TRBV7-9 with TRBJ2-5; 7 nucleotides align to TRBD2. CDR3 length: 15 amino acids. Germline CDR1 reads SEHNR; CDR2 reads FQNEAQ (reference sequence). The V gene end was trimmed by 4 bases and the J gene end by 2 bases; junction bases not matched to a gene: 7.

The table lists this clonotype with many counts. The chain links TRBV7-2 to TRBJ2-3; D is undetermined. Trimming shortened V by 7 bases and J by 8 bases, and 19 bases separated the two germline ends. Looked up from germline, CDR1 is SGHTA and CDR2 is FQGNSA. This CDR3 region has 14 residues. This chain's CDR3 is CASNEWGTFPTQYF. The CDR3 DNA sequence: TGTGCCAGCAACGAGTGGGGAACGTTTCCTACGCAGTATTTT.

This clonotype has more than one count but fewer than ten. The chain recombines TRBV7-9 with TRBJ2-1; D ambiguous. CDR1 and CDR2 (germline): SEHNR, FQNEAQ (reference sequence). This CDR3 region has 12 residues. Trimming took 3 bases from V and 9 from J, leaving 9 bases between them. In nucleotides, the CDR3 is TGTGCCAGCAGCTTTCACCCCGGTGAGCAGTTCTTC. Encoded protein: CASSFHPGEQFF.

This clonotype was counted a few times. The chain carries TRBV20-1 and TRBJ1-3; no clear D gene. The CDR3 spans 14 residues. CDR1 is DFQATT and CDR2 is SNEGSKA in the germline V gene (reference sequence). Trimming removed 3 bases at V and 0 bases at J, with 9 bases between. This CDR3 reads CSASWNHSGNTIYF. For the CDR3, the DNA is TGCAGTGCTAGTTGGAACCACTCTGGAAACACCATATATTTT.

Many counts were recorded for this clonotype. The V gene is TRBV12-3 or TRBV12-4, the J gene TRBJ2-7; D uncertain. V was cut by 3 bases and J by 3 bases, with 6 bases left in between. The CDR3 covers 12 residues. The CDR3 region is CASSFENYEQYF. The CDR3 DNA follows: TGTGCCAGCAGTTTTGAAAACTACGAGCAGTACTTC.

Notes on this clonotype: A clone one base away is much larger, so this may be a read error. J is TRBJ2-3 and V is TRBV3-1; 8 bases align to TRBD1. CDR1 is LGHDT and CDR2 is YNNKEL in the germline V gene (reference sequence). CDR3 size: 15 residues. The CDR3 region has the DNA TGTGCCACCAGCCCACCCAGGGGGCGCACAGATACGCAGTATTTT. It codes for CATSPPRGRTDTQYF.

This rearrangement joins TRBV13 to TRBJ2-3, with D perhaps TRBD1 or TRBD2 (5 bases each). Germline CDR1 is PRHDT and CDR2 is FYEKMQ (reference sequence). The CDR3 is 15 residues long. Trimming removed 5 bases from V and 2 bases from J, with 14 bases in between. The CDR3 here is CASSLSRDHTDTQYF. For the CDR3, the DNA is TGTGCCAGCAGCCTATCCAGGGACCACACAGATACGCAGTATTTT. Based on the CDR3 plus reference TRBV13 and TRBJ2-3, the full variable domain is AAGVIQSPRHLIKEKRETATLKCYPIPRHDTVYWYQQGPGQDPQFLISFYEKMQSDKGSIPDRFSAQQFSDYHSELNMSSLELGDSALYFCASSLSRDHTDTQYFGPGTRLTVL.

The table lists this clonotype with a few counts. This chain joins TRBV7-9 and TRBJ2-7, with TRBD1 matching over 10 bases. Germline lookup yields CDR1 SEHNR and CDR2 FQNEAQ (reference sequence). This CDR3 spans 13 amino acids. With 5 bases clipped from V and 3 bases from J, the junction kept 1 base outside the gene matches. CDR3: CASSGQGGYEQYF. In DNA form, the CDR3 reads TGTGCCAGCAGCGGACAGGGGGGCTACGAGCAGTACTTC.

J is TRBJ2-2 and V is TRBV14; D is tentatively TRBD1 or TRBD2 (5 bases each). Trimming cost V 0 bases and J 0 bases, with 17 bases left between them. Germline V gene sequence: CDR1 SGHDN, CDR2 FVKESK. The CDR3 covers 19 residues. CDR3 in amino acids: CASSQDTLERGPNTGELFF. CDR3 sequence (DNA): TGTGCCAGCAGCCAAGATACTTTAGAGAGGGGACCGAACACCGGGGAGCTGTTTTTT.

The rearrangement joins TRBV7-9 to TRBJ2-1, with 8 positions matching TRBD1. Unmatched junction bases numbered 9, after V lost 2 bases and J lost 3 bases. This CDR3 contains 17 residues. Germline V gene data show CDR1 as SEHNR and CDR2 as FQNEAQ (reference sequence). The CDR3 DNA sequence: TGTGCCAGCAGCTTACAATCGGGACAGGACCACTACAATGAGCAGTTCTTC. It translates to CASSLQSGQDHYNEQFF.

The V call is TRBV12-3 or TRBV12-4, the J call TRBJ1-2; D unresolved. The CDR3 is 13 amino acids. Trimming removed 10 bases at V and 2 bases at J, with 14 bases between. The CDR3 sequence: CAILKGTNYGYTF. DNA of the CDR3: TGTGCCATCTTGAAGGGAACCAACTATGGCTACACCTTC.

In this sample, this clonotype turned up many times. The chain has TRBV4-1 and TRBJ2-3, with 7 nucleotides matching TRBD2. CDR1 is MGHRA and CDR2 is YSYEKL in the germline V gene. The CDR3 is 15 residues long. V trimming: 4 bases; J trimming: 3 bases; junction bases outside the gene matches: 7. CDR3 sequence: CASSPRGRATDTQYF. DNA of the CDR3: TGCGCCAGCAGCCCCCGGGGGAGGGCGACAGATACGCAGTATTTT.

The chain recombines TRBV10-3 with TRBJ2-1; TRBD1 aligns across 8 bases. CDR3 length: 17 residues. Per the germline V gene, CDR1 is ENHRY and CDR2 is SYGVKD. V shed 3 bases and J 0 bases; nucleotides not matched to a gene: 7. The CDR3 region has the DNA TGTGCCATCAGTGACCCGGACAGGGCAAGCTCCTACAATGAGCAGTTCTTC. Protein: CAISDPDRASSYNEQFF.